This T cell receptor beta chain stems from a study of cytomegalovirus exposure and HLA in healthy donors. General study results and limits: Follow-up analysis later connected one missense variant in DCLRE1C with trimming of TCR beta V- and J-genes. At a 0.05 false discovery rate, a later analysis found some 18,000 TCR beta sequences to be associated with HLA alleles. V segments that were indistinguishable, TRBV6-2 and TRBV6-3 among them, were omitted from analysis. Sequencing had likely introduced a cluster of highly shared sequence variants as an artifact.

The primer mix had 60 Vbeta and 13 Jbeta primers. Assay: immunoSEQ multiplex PCR; the TCRdb copy retains only in-frame clones and omits some. The sample consists of about 180,000 clones, about 79% of them appearing once. Comments on this clone: Its target is unknown.

CDR1 LNHDA and CDR2 SQIVND come from the germline V gene (reference sequence). This CDR3 is built from 17 residues. The J segment lost 2 bases and the V segment lost 1 base, leaving 7 bases of the junction unmatched. The clonotype was recovered from a girl aged 2 to 10 in good health and CMV-seropositive. This chain joins TRBV19 and TRBJ2-5; TRBD2 matches 10 bases. Material: PBMCs. CDR3 DNA: TGTGCCAGTAGTATAGGATTAGCGGGAGGTTTTCAAGAGACCCAGTACTTC. Translated: CASSIGLAGGFQETQYF. Looking up the rest from reference TRBV19 and TRBJ2-5 gives the full variable domain: DGGITQSPKYLFRKEGQNVTLSCEQNLNHDAMYWYRQDPGQGLRLIYYSQIVNDFQKGDIAEGYSVSREKKESFPLTVTSAQKNPTAFYLCASSIGLAGGFQETQYFGPGTRLLVL.